Each of the 8 T cell receptor beta chains below was sequenced from the same sample in a study of metastatic and nonmetastatic thyroid tumors. Every patient was untreated before thyroid surgery. MiXCR re-clonotyped the PCR reads for TCRdb. The sample includes roughly 30,000 clones, 18% seen only once; the top ten take over 9.5%. Material: blood. The source of these receptors is a female donor with papillary thyroid cancer or a benign thyroid nodule (not recorded which). Some clones in this sample may be carry-over from other donors' samples.

The chain uses TRBV6-1 and TRBJ2-5, with 8 bases aligning to TRBD2. The CDR3 sequence is 13 residues long. Germline CDR1 reads MNHNS; CDR2 reads SASEGT. V dropped 9 bases and J dropped 2; count of bases not matched to a gene: 5. CDR3 nucleotide sequence: TGTGCCAGATCGCGGGGGGAACAAGAGACCCAGTACTTC. Its protein product is CARSRGEQETQYF.

In its sample, this clone was seen a few times. The germline gene is not matched at one end of the junction; a read error may be the cause. V gene TRBV6-1 combines with J gene TRBJ1-2, with D unclear. The CDR3 runs 14 residues. The germline CDR1 and CDR2 sequences are MNHNS and SASEGT. The CDR3 here is CASSEKREGGGYAF. The CDR3, as DNA: TGTGCCAGCAGTGAGAAAAGGGAAGGTGGAGGCTACGCCTTC.

In this sample, this clone turned up many times. The CDR3: CAISDPRGSTDTQYF. In DNA, the CDR3 is TGTGCCATCAGTGACCCCCGGGGGAGCACAGATACGCAGTATTTT. V gene TRBV10-3 combines with J gene TRBJ2-3; TRBD2 is a possible D gene (6 bases). From germline, CDR1 is ENHRY and CDR2 SYGVKD. Trimming took off 3 bases at V and 0 bases at J, with 10 bases between the two ends. CDR3 size: 15 residues.

This clone was recorded at least ten times. The J gene is TRBJ2-1, the V gene TRBV18; D not certain. The germline V gene encodes CDR1 KGHSH and CDR2 LQKENI. The CDR3 is 14 amino acids. Trimming took 2 bases from V and 2 from J, leaving 7 bases between them. CDR3 in amino acids: CASSPSDTYNEQFF. For the CDR3, the DNA is TGTGCCAGCTCACCATCAGATACCTACAATGAGCAGTTCTTC.

The table lists this clone with many counts. This chain joins TRBV12-3 or TRBV12-4 and TRBJ1-5; no clear D. The CDR3 has 14 amino acids. Trimming cost V 2 bases and J 3 bases, with 8 bases left between them. The CDR3 bases are TGTGCCAGCAGTTTATGGCAGTCCAATCAGCCCCAGCATTTT. Translating it yields CASSLWQSNQPQHF.

Comments on this clone: Other DNA sequences in the same sample also yield this CDR3. This rearrangement joins TRBV3-1 to TRBJ2-5; maybe TRBD2 (7 bases). CDR3 length: 14 residues. V dropped 5 bases and J dropped 4 bases, with 14 bases sitting between them. Germline V gives CDR1 LGHDT, CDR2 YNNKEL (reference sequence). CDR3 coding DNA: TGTGCCAGCAGCGCCCGGGGGGCCATAGAGACCCAGTACTTC. This encodes CASSARGAIETQYF.

This clone was picked up many times. The gene calls are TRBV7-9 and TRBJ1-5, with D possibly being TRBD1 (5 bases). Looked up from germline, CDR1 is SEHNR and CDR2 is FQNEAQ (reference sequence). With 5 bases removed from V and 7 bases from J, the gap between germline ends came to 18 bases. There are 15 residues in the CDR3. The CDR3 DNA reads TGTGCCAGCAGCCCCAACTCGGAGGGGAACCAGCCCCAGCATTTT. Residues: CASSPNSEGNQPQHF.

This clone was observed at least ten times. This chain uses TRBV5-1 with TRBJ2-1, with a tentative D call TRBD2 (5 bases). The CDR3 is 14 residues long. V gave up 2 bases and J gave up 8 bases, with 14 bases separating them. Germline V lookup: CDR1 SGHRS, CDR2 YFSETQ. CDR3: CASSFSSGRDEQFF. CDR3 nucleotide sequence: TGCGCCAGCAGCTTCTCAAGTGGGCGGGATGAGCAGTTCTTC.